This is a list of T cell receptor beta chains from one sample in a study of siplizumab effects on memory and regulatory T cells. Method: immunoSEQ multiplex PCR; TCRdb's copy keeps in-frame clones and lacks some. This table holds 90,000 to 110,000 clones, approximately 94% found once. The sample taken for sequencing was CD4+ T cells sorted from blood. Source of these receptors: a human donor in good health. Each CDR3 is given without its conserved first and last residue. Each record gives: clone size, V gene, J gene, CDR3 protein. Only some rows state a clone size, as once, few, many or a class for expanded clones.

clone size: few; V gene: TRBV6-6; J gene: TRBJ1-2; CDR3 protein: ASGRTYGYT
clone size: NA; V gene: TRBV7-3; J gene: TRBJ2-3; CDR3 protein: ASSLYRTDTQY
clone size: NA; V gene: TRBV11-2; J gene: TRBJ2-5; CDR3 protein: ASSLGRSGGAEQETQY
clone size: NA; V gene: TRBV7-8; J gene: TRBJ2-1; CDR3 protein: ASSLVATLNPYNEQF
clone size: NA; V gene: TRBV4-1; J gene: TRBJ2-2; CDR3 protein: ASSQAPGELF
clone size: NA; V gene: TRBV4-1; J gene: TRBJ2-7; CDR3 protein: ASSQGDVSSYEQY
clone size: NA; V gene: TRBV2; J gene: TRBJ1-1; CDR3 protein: AGNREGMNTEAF
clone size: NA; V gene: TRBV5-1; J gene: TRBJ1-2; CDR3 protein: ASSTTGWNYGYT
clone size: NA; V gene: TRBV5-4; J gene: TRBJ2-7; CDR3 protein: ASSREGVEY
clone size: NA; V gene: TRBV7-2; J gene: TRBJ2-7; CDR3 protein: ASSHYRGIPYEAYEQY
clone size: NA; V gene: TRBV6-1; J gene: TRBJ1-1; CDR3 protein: ASSEVGVGGAF
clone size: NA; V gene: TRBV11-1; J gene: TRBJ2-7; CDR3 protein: ASSRPSGGIHEQY
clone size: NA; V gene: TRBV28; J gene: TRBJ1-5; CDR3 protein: ASSFSGSNQPQH
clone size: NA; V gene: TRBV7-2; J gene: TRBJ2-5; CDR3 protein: ASSLTRHETQY
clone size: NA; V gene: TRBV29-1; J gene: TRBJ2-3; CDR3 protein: SAMTGFRDTQY
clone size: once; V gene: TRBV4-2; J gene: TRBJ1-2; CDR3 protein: ASSQKEGGENVRPYGYT
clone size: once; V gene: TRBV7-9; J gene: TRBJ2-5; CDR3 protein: ASSPTGVRETQY
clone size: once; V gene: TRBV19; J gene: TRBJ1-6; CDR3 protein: ASSIPTAGSSPLH
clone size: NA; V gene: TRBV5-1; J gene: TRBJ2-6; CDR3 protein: ASSFRTGDSGANVLT
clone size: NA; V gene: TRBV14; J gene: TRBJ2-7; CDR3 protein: ASSRDHIGGDEQY
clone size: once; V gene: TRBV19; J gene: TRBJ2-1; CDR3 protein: ASSTAGGRTSGSNEQF
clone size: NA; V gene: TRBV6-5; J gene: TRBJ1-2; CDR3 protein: ASSYSERGYGYT
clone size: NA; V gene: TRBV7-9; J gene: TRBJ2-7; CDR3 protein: ASSPRAVSYEQY
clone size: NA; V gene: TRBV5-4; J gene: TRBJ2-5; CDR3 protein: ASSRLAGEQETQY
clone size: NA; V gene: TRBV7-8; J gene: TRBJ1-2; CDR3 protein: ASSFTDRGLGGYGYT
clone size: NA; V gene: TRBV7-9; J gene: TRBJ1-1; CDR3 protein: ASSTQGGTEAF
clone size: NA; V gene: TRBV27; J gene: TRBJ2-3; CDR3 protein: ASSLSPGKVTDTQY
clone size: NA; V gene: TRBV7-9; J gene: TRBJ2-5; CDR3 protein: ASSLVFGGQETQY
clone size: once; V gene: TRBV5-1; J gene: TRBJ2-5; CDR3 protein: ASSPQTGKKETQY
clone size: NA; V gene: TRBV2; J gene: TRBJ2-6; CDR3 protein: ASSDVGGANVLT
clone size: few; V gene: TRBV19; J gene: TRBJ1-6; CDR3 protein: ASSDWGTGGRPLH
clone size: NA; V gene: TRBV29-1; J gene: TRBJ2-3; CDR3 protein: SVGLAGGSVDTQY
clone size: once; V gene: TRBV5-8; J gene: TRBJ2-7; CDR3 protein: ASSPGHFLLGEQY
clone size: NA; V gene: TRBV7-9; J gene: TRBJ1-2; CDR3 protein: ASSLDVGQGNYGYT
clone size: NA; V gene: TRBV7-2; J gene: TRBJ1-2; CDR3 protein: ASSASYGYT
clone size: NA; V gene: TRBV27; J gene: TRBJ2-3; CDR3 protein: ASSFRTNPMRDTQY
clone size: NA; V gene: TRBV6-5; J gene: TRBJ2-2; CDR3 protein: ASEAVTGELF
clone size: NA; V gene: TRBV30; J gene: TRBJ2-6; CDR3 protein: AWEVPRMGGANVLT
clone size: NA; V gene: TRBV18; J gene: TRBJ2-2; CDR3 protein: ASSRETGELF
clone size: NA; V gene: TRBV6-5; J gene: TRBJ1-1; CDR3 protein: ASSFGGNTRTEAF
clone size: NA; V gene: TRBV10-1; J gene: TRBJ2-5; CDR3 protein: ASSESGSSGEETQY
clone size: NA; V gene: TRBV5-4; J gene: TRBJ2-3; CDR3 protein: ASSGGGTDTQY
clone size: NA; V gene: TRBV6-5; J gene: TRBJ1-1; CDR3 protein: ASRSGGLENTEAF
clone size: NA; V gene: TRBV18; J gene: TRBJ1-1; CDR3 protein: ASSLGTGRRQNTEAF
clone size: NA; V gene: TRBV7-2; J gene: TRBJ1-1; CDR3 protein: ASSLGITEAF
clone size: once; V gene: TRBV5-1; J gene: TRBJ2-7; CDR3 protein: ASSSSLDSSYEQY
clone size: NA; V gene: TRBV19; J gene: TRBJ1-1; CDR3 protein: ASSSLRGTEAF
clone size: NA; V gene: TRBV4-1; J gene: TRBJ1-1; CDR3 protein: ASSQLTGSMNTEAF
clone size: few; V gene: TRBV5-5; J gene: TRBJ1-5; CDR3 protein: ASSLEGRNQPQH
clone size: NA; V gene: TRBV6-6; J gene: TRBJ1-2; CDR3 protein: ASISRRREGYT
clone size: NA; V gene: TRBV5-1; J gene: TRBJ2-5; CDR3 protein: ASSGGMGETQY